Below are 12 T cell receptor beta chains sequenced from a single sample in a study of cytomegalovirus exposure and HLA in healthy donors. The PCR was carried out with 60 Vbeta primers and 13 Jbeta primers. Only in-frame clones appear in the TCRdb table, and some are missing; sequencing was by immunoSEQ multiplex PCR. The repertoire holds 75,000 to 95,000 clones, with about nine tenths as singletons. Source material: PBMCs. The receptors come from a man aged 18 to 29 in good health and CMV-seronegative.

V is TRBV6-1 and J is TRBJ1-1, with D hard to call. Trimming stripped 7 bases from V and 1 base from J, with 16 bases between. This CDR3 is 15 amino acids long. The V gene's germline CDR1 is MNHNS and CDR2 SASEGT. The CDR3: CASNLVVSTNTEAFF. DNA of the CDR3: TGTGCCAGCAATCTTGTAGTGAGTACGAACACTGAAGCTTTCTTT.

This sequence joins TRBV7-9 and TRBJ2-3, with D maybe TRBD2 (5 bases). The CDR3 is 16 residues long. Germline V CDR1 and CDR2: SEHNR, FQNEAQ (reference sequence). V lost 4 bases, J lost 0 bases, and 14 bases lay in between. CDR3 region: CASSSPEGHSTDTQYF. CDR3 coding DNA: TGTGCCAGCAGCTCTCCTGAGGGTCATAGCACAGATACGCAGTATTTT.

The CDR3 spells CATQGGRGPYNSPLHF. The CDR3 region has the DNA TGTGCCACTCAAGGGGGGCGGGGGCCTTATAATTCACCCCTCCACTTT. This chain joins TRBV27 and TRBJ1-6, with TRBD1 as a possible D gene (6 bases). Germline CDR1 is MNHEY and CDR2 is SMNVEV (reference sequence). The CDR3 runs 16 residues. Trimming took 10 bases from V and 4 from J, leaving 20 bases between them.

The CDR3 DNA reads TGTGCCAGCAGCTTGCGCTCTTCTCTAGCGGGAGGGCACAATGAGCAGTTCTTC. Amino acids: CASSLRSSLAGGHNEQFF. The chain employs TRBV5-5 and TRBJ2-1; 12 bases match TRBD2. The length of the CDR3 is 18 residues. Germline assignment: CDR1 SGHKS and CDR2 YYEKEE (reference sequence). V shed 1 base and J 5 bases; nucleotides not matched to a gene: 10.

V usage is TRBV18 and J usage is TRBJ2-1; 10 bases are shared with TRBD2. With V trimmed by 1 base and J by 0 bases, 12 bases remained unmatched. Germline V gene lookup returns CDR1 KGHSH and CDR2 LQKENI. The CDR3 sequence is 20 residues long. CDR3 region: CASSPLLAGVTSSSYNEQFF. CDR3 sequence (DNA): TGTGCCAGCTCACCACTCCTAGCGGGAGTCACCTCAAGCTCCTACAATGAGCAGTTCTTC.

The chain links TRBV19 to TRBJ2-2; TRBD1 matches 9 bases. The CDR3 contains 15 residues. V gave up 7 bases and J gave up 0 bases; unmatched junction bases: 3. Germline CDR1 is LNHDA and CDR2 is SQIVND (reference sequence). CDR3 DNA sequence: TGTGCCAGTACCCGACAGGGGGCGAACACCGGGGAGCTGTTTTTT. It is translated as CASTRQGANTGELFF.

The J gene is TRBJ2-5, the V gene TRBV29-1; D perhaps matches TRBD1 (5 bases). This CDR3 contains 13 residues. V lost 4 bases to trimming and J lost 3 bases, with 12 bases between them. Germline CDR1 SQVTM, CDR2 ANQGSEA. The CDR3 loop is CSVGGRKKETQYF. The DNA for the CDR3 is TGCAGCGTTGGGGGCAGAAAAAAAGAGACCCAGTACTTC.

The CDR3: CASSGGSYRANSPLHF. CDR3 bases: TGCGCCAGCAGTGGGGGGTCGTACAGGGCAAATTCACCCCTCCACTTT. This chain connects TRBV10-1 to TRBJ1-6, with a possible D match to TRBD1 (6 bases). This CDR3 has 16 amino acids. Looked up from germline, CDR1 is WNHNN and CDR2 is SYGVQD (reference sequence). Trimming took off 4 bases at V and 7 bases at J, with 17 bases between the two ends.

The V gene is TRBV28, the J gene TRBJ1-1; the D gene is possibly TRBD1 (5 bases). Between the trimmed V and J ends, which lost 7 bases and 9 bases, there was a span of 21 bases. CDR3 length: 14 amino acids. From germline, CDR1 is MDHEN and CDR2 SYDVKM. In DNA form, the CDR3 reads TGTGCCAGCACAAGCGGGCAGGGATGGTCTCAAGCTTTCTTT. This codes for CASTSGQGWSQAFF.

The V gene is TRBV2, the J gene TRBJ2-1, with TRBD2 matching 13 bases. V shed 8 bases and J 0 bases; nucleotides not matched to a gene: 4. In germline, CDR1 is SNHLY, CDR2 FYNNEI. The CDR3 spans 16 residues. CDR3 DNA: TGTGCCAGCGGGACTAGCGGGGTTAGCTCCTACAATGAGCAGTTCTTC. Residues: CASGTSGVSSYNEQFF.

V is TRBV11-1 and J is TRBJ2-7; D perhaps matches TRBD2 (5 bases). The CDR3 runs to 14 residues. V was cut by 5 bases and J by 12 bases, with 23 bases left in between. Per the germline V gene, CDR1 is SGHAT and CDR2 is FQDESV (reference sequence). This CDR3 reads CASSLSDRARGRYF. The CDR3 DNA reads as TGTGCCAGCAGCCTTTCGGACCGGGCCAGAGGGCGGTACTTC.

The rearrangement uses TRBV4-2 and TRBJ1-1; tentatively, D is TRBD1 (6 bases). The length of the CDR3 is 17 residues. Trimming stripped 1 base from V and 3 bases from J, with 18 bases between. CDR1 and CDR2 from the germline V gene are LGHNA and YNFKEQ. The DNA for the CDR3 is TGTGCCAGCAGCCAAGGGAACCAGGGGCCCCGATACACTGAAGCTTTCTTT. Encoded protein: CASSQGNQGPRYTEAFF.